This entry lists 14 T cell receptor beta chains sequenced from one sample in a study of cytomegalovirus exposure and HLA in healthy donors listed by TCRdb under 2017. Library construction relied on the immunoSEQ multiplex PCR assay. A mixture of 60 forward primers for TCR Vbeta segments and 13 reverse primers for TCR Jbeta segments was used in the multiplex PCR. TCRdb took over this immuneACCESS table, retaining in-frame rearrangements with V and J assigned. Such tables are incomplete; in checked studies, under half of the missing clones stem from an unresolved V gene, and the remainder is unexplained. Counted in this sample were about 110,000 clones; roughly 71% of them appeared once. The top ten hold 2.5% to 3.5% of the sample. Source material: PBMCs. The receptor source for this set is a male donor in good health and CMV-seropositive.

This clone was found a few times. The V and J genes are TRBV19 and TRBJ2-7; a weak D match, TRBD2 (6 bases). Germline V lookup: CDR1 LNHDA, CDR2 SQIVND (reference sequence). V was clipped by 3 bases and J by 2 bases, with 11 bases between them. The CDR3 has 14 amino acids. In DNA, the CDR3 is TGTGCCAGTAGTATCCAACTAGCAACCTACGAGCAGTACTTC. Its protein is CASSIQLATYEQYF.

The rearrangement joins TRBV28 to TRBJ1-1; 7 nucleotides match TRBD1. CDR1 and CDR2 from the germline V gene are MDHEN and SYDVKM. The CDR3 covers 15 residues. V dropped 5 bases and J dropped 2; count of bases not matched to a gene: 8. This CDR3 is CASSGDRGVNTEAFF. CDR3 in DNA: TGTGCCAGCAGTGGGGACAGAGGGGTTAACACTGAAGCTTTCTTT. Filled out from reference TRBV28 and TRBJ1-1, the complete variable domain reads DVKVTQSSRYLVKRTGEKVFLECVQDMDHENMFWYRQDPGLGLRLIYFSYDVKMKEKGDIPEGYSVSREKKERFSLILESASTNQTSMYLCASSGDRGVNTEAFFGQGTRLTVV.

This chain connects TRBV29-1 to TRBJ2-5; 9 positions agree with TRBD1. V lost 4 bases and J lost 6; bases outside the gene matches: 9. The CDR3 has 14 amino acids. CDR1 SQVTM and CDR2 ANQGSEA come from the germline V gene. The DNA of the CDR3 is TGCAGCGTTGGGGGACAGGGAATTTTGAAGACCCAGTACTTC. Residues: CSVGGQGILKTQYF.

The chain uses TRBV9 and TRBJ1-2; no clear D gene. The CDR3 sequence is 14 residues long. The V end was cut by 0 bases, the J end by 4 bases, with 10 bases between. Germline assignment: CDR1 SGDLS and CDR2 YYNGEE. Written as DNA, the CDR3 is TGTGCCAGCAGCGTAGTGGAGGCAGGCTATGGCTACACCTTC. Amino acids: CASSVVEAGYGYTF. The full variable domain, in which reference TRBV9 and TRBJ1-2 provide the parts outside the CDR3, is DSGVTQTPKHLITATGQRVTLRCSPRSGDLSVYWYQQSLDQGLQFLIQYYNGEERAKGNILERFSAQQFPDLHSELNLSSLELGDSALYFCASSVVEAGYGYTFGSGTRLTVV.

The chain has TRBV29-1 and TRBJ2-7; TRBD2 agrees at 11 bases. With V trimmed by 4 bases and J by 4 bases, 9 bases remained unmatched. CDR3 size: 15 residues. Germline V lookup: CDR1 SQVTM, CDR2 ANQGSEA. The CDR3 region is CSVVRWTSGRYEQYF. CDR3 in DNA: TGCAGCGTTGTTCGGTGGACTAGCGGGCGTTACGAGCAGTACTTC.

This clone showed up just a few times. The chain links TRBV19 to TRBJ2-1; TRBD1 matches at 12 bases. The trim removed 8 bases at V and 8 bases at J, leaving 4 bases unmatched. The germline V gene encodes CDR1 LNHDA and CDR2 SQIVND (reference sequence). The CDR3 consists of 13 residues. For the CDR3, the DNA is TGTGCCAGTCGGGACAGGGGGCGCGATGAGCAGTTCTTC. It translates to CASRDRGRDEQFF.

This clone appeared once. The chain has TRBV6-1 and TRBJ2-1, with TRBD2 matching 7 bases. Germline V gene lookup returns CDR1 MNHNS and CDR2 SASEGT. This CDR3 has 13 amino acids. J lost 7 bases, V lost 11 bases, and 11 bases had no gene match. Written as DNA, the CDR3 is TGTGCCTTAGTTAAGCGGGGTCGAAATGAGCAGTTCTTC. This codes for CALVKRGRNEQFF.

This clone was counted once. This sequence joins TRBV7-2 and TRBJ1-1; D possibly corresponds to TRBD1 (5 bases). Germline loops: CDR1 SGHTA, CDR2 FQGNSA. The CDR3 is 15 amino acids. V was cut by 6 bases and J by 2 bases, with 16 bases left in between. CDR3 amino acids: CASRPTGPINTEAFF. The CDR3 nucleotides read TGTGCCAGCAGGCCTACAGGCCCCATTAACACTGAAGCTTTCTTT.

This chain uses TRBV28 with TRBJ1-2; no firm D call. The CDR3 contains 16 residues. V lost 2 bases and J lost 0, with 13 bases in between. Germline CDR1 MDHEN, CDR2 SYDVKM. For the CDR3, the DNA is TGTGCCAGCAGTTTAACTCAGGCAGCAGCTAACTATGGCTACACCTTC. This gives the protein CASSLTQAAANYGYTF.

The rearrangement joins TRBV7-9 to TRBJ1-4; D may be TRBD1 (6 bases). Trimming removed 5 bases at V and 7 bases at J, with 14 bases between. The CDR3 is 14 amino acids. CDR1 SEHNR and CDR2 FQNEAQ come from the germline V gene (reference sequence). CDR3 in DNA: TGTGCCAGCAGCCCTGGACAGTATAGTGAAAAACTGTTTTTT. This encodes CASSPGQYSEKLFF.

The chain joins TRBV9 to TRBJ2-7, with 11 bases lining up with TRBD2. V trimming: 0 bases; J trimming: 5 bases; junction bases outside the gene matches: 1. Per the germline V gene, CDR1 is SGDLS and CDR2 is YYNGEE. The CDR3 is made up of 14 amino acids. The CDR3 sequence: CASSVEGLADEQYF. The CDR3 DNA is TGTGCCAGCAGCGTAGAGGGACTAGCGGACGAGCAGTACTTC.

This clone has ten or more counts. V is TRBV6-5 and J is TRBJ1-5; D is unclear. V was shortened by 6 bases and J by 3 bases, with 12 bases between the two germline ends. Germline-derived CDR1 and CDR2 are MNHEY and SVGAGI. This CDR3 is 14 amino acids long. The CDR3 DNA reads TGTGCCAGCAGCCCTCGACGGGACAATCAGCCCCAGCATTTT. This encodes CASSPRRDNQPQHF.

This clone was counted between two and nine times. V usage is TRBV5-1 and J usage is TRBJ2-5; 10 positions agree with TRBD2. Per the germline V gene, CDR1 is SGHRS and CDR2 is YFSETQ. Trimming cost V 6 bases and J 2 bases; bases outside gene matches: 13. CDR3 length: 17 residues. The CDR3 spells CASKPRPGLALQETQYF. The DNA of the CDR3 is TGCGCCAGCAAACCCAGACCGGGACTAGCGTTGCAAGAGACCCAGTACTTC.

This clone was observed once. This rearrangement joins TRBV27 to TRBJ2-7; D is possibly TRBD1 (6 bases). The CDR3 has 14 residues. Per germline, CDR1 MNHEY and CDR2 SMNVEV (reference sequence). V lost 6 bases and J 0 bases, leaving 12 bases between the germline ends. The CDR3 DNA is TGTGCCAGCAGCAGGGGTTTGCACTCCTACGAGCAGTACTTC. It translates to CASSRGLHSYEQYF.